Below, 8 T cell receptor beta chains from the same sample are listed, as sequenced in a study of multiple sclerosis patients with progressive multifocal leukoencephalopathy. Time point indicated: 12 to 13 months of natalizumab therapy. Libraries were prepared by immunoSEQ multiplex PCR; TCRdb keeps only in-frame clonotypes and omits some of them. The top ten clones hold 2% to 2.5% of a sample with over 20,000 clones, approximately 90% of them seen once. Material: PBMCs, obtained from a patient treated with natalizumab. The receptor set was obtained from a man aged 25-45 years with multiple sclerosis.

The chain uses TRBV5-1 and TRBJ2-7, with a possible D match to TRBD2 (5 bases). V was clipped by 3 bases and J by 0 bases, with 10 bases between them. Looked up from germline, CDR1 is SGHRS and CDR2 is YFSETQ. This CDR3 spans 14 amino acids. The CDR3 DNA sequence: TGCGCCAGCAGCTCATTGGAGGCCTCCTACGAGCAGTACTTC. Translated: CASSSLEASYEQYF. Full variable domain (outside the CDR3, taken from reference TRBV5-1 and TRBJ2-7): KAGVTQTPRYLIKTRGQQVTLSCSPISGHRSVSWYQQTPGQGLQFLFEYFSETQRNKGNFPGRFSGRQFSNSRSEMNVSTLELGDSALYLCASSSLEASYEQYFGPGTRLTVT.

The chain couples TRBV5-6 to TRBJ1-2, with a weak D call TRBD1 (5 bases). Germline CDR1 is SGHDT and CDR2 is YYEEEE. This CDR3 comprises 11 residues. V shed 0 bases and J shed 8 bases, with 5 bases lying between them. The CDR3 bases are TGTGCCAGCAGCTTGGGACAGGGCTACACCTTC. This sequence encodes CASSLGQGYTF. The full variable domain, with the rest looked up from reference TRBV5-6 and TRBJ1-2, is DAGVTQSPTHLIKTRGQQVTLRCSPKSGHDTVSWYQQALGQGPQFIFQYYEEEERQRGNFPDRFSGHQFPNYSSELNVNALLLGDSALYLCASSLGQGYTFGSGTRLTVV.

This chain's CDR3 is CASSRFGPGLSTYEQYF. The CDR3 DNA reads TGCGCCAGCAGCCGCTTTGGGCCGGGACTTTCCACCTACGAGCAGTACTTC. V is TRBV4-1 and J is TRBJ2-7; perhaps TRBD2 as D (6 bases). The CDR3 is 17 residues long. The germline gives CDR1 MGHRA, CDR2 YSYEKL. Trimming shortened V by 4 bases and J by 2 bases, and 21 bases separated the two germline ends.

The chain has TRBV11-3 and TRBJ1-1; 7 nucleotides align to TRBD1. Germline V gene data show CDR1 as SGHNT and CDR2 as YENEEA. The CDR3 runs to 16 residues. J gave up 1 base and V 4 bases, and 9 bases lay outside the gene matches. The CDR3 loop reads CASSSSLRTGNTEAFF. CDR3 DNA: TGTGCCAGCAGCTCCTCTCTTCGGACAGGGAACACTGAAGCTTTCTTT.

The V and J genes are TRBV7-2 and TRBJ2-3; D is ambiguous. Germline values: CDR1 SGHTA, CDR2 FQGNSA. The CDR3 length is 14 residues. Between the trimmed V and J ends, which lost 3 bases and 0 bases, there was a span of 7 bases. This CDR3 reads CASSFLLSTDTQYF. The CDR3 nucleotides read TGTGCCAGCAGCTTTTTACTTAGCACAGATACGCAGTATTTT.

The chain is built from TRBV9 and TRBJ2-7; TRBD1 matches 7 bases. Trimming removed 0 bases from V and 6 bases from J; junction bases left unmatched: 3. The germline V gene has CDR1 SGDLS and CDR2 YYNGEE. The CDR3 has 13 residues. This CDR3 reads CASSVEQGLEQYF. CDR3 DNA: TGTGCCAGCAGCGTAGAACAGGGGCTCGAGCAGTACTTC.

The chain recombines TRBV7-2 with TRBJ2-1; a possible D gene is TRBD1 (7 bases). Germline V gives CDR1 SGHTA, CDR2 FQGNSA. Trimming removed 1 base from V and 9 bases from J, with 16 bases in between. The CDR3 loop spans 15 amino acids. The CDR3 bases are TGTGCCAGCAGCTTAGGTGGGGGCAGGGGGGTTGAGCAGTTCTTC. It specifies CASSLGGGRGVEQFF. Variable domain in full (rest from reference TRBV7-2 and TRBJ2-1): GAGVSQSPSNKVTEKGKDVELRCDPISGHTALYWYRQSLGQGLEFLIYFQGNSAPDKSGLPSDRFSAERTGGSVSTLTIQRTQQEDSAVYLCASSLGGGRGVEQFFGPGTRLTVL.

CDR3 nucleotide sequence: TGTGCCAGCAGTGGGAACGGGAGGGCCTATAGCTCCTACAATGAGCAGTTCTTC. Protein: CASSGNGRAYSSYNEQFF. The chain links TRBV25-1 to TRBJ2-1, with TRBD2 matching over 8 bases. The junction had 11 bases not matched to a gene; V was cut back by 4 bases and J by 0 bases. The CDR3 loop spans 18 amino acids. The germline gives CDR1 MGHDK, CDR2 SYGVNS. The variable domain in full, completed from reference TRBV25-1 and TRBJ2-1, reads EADIYQTPRYLVIGTGKKITLECSQTMGHDKMYWYQQDPGMELHLIHYSYGVNSTEKGDLSSESTVSRIRTEHFPLTLESARPSHTSQYLCASSGNGRAYSSYNEQFFGPGTRLTVL.